This passage covers 24 T cell receptor beta chains from one sample sequenced in a study of T cells in Graves' hyperthyroidism and ophthalmopathy. RNA transcripts yielded amplified TCR beta CDR3 regions. A first-round RT-PCR of the TCR CDR3 used the HTBI primer set. TCRdb re-analysed the multiplex PCR reads in MiXCR, keeping a single row per CDR3 protein. The data contain 750,000 to 900,000 distinct CDR3 sequences, over 35% of them seen just once; the ten biggest clones take up around 9.3%. Sample: blood. These receptors came from a man in his late teens or twenties with Graves' hyperthyroidism.

J is TRBJ1-1 and V is TRBV2; perhaps TRBD1 as D (5 bases). V was pared by 7 bases and J by 4 bases, with 22 bases between. The CDR3 has 16 residues. Germline V gene lookup returns CDR1 SNHLY and CDR2 FYNNEI. For the CDR3, the DNA is TGTGCCAGCACCGATGGATATTTAACGGGGGGCACTGAAGCTTTCTTT. Its translation is CASTDGYLTGGTEAFF.

This chain joins TRBV12-3 or TRBV12-4 and TRBJ1-6; D is uncertain. Trimming shortened V by 3 bases and J by 13 bases, and 13 bases separated the two germline ends. This CDR3 has 13 amino acids. The CDR3 spells CASSLEEGLPLHF. The CDR3 DNA follows: TGTGCCAGCAGTTTGGAGGAAGGGCTTCCCCTCCACTTT.

The J gene is TRBJ2-5, the V gene TRBV24-1; TRBD1 matches at 9 bases. The CDR3 is 14 residues long. V lost 6 bases, J lost 3 bases, and 4 bases stayed unmatched. Per the germline V gene, CDR1 is KGHDR and CDR2 is SFDVKD. DNA for the CDR3: TGTGCCACCAGTTCGGGACAGGGCGAAGAGACCCAGTACTTC. Translated: CATSSGQGEETQYF.

This clonotype was seen more than once but under ten times. The gene calls are TRBV4-3 and TRBJ2-7; weak D call: TRBD2 (5 bases). Germline lookup yields CDR1 LGHNA and CDR2 YSLEER. V was trimmed by 0 bases and J by 6 bases, leaving 15 bases between them. CDR3 length: 15 residues. The CDR3 region has the DNA TGCGCCAGCAGCCAAGAATTAGGCCTCGGGGTCGAGCAGTACTTC. Encoded protein: CASSQELGLGVEQYF.

This clonotype was observed a handful of times. The chain uses TRBV20-1 and TRBJ1-1, with TRBD1 as a possible D gene (5 bases). The V gene lost 8 bases and the J gene lost 2 bases, with 9 bases spanning the gap. This CDR3 has 11 amino acids. CDR1 DFQATT and CDR2 SNEGSKA come from the germline V gene (reference sequence). CDR3 amino acids: CSLTGNTEAFF. The CDR3 nucleotides are TGCAGTCTCACAGGTAACACTGAAGCTTTCTTT.

Ten or more counts support this clonotype. The chain carries TRBV29-1 and TRBJ1-1; D call uncertain. The germline V gene encodes CDR1 SQVTM and CDR2 ANQGSEA. Trimming took 4 bases from V and 4 from J, leaving 10 bases between them. This CDR3 comprises 12 residues. CDR3 coding DNA: TGCAGCGTTGCTACGGGAGGCACTGAAGCTTTCTTT. Translating it yields CSVATGGTEAFF.

V gene TRBV7-2 combines with J gene TRBJ2-7, with D perhaps TRBD2 (6 bases). The V and J ends lost 5 bases and 4 bases respectively, with 12 bases between them. The CDR3 is 13 amino acids. Per the germline V gene, CDR1 is SGHTA and CDR2 is FQGNSA. CDR3: CASSGPAGYEQYF. CDR3 coding DNA: TGTGCCAGCAGCGGCCCGGCGGGGTACGAGCAGTACTTC.

The chain is built from TRBV7-9 and TRBJ1-4; 7 bases match TRBD1. Trimming cost V 5 bases and J 1 base; bases outside gene matches: 10. The CDR3 spans 17 residues. The germline V gene has CDR1 SEHNR and CDR2 FQNEAQ (reference sequence). CDR3 sequence reads: CASSRGGRGRTNEKLFF. Here the CDR3 DNA reads TGTGCCAGCAGCCGGGGTGGCAGGGGGAGAACTAATGAAAAACTGTTTTTT.

This clonotype was seen at least ten times. The chain links TRBV19 to TRBJ2-7; 10 bases match TRBD1. Per germline, CDR1 LNHDA and CDR2 SQIVND (reference sequence). The CDR3 spans 14 residues. Germline trimming cut 5 bases from V and 5 bases from J; bases unmatched to any gene: 6. In DNA, the CDR3 is TGTGCCAGTAGTCCGTCGACAGGGGGCAACGAGCAGTACTTC. Encoded protein: CASSPSTGGNEQYF.

As to this clonotype: The junction departs from germline at one end; a sequencing error may be responsible. The chain combines TRBV7-9 with TRBJ1-1, with D perhaps matching TRBD1 (5 bases). The CDR3 extends over 18 amino acids. CDR1 is SEHNR and CDR2 is FQNEAQ in the germline V gene (reference sequence). In nucleotides, the CDR3 is TGCGCCAGCAGCCAAGTCACCCGTACCCGACAGCTCAACACTGAAGCTTTCTTT. It encodes CASSQVTRTRQLNTEAFF.

The chain recombines TRBV15 with TRBJ1-5; D uncertain. The CDR3 spans 18 residues. Germline V gene data show CDR1 as LNHNV and CDR2 as YYDKDF (reference sequence). Trimming stripped 0 bases from V and 2 bases from J, with 17 bases between. In nucleotides, the CDR3 is TGTGCCACCAGCAGAGAAGGCTTGGACGGGATGGGCAATCAGCCCCAGCATTTT. Its protein is CATSREGLDGMGNQPQHF.

Many counts were recorded for this clonotype. This chain links TRBV29-1 with TRBJ1-3, with a weak D call TRBD1 (5 bases). CDR3 length equals 13 residues. CDR1 SQVTM and CDR2 ANQGSEA come from the germline V gene. Trimming took 1 base from V and 2 from J, leaving 6 bases between them. The CDR3 nucleotides read TGCAGCGTTGAAGCGGGGGCTGGAAACACCATATATTTT. Translating it yields CSVEAGAGNTIYF.

The chain recombines TRBV5-1 with TRBJ1-5; 7 nucleotides agree with TRBD1. Germline CDR1 is SGHRS and CDR2 is YFSETQ. The CDR3 has 16 residues. With V trimmed by 4 bases and J by 1 base, 8 bases remained unmatched. CDR3 DNA: TGCGCCAGCAGCCTTGTCCCGGGACAGAGCAATCAGCCCCAGCATTTT. Protein: CASSLVPGQSNQPQHF.

This clonotype was observed at least ten times. The chain recombines TRBV19 with TRBJ1-6; D possibly corresponds to TRBD1 (5 bases). This CDR3 has 13 amino acids. Germline-derived CDR1 and CDR2 are LNHDA and SQIVND (reference sequence). Trimming cost V 7 bases and J 7 bases, with 11 bases left between them. The CDR3 is CASNAGMNSPLHF. In nucleotides, the CDR3 is TGTGCCAGTAACGCAGGGATGAATTCACCCCTCCACTTT.

This chain links TRBV7-6 with TRBJ1-2; 7 nucleotides agree with TRBD1. Unmatched junction bases numbered 3, after V lost 1 base and J lost 4 bases. This CDR3 has 14 amino acids. In germline, CDR1 is SGHVS, CDR2 FNYEAQ. The CDR3 bases are TGTGCCAGCAGCTTAGAGAGACAGGGCTATGGCTACACCTTC. Its translation is CASSLERQGYGYTF.

In its sample, this clonotype was seen a few times. The chain carries TRBV4-2 and TRBJ1-3, with D perhaps matching TRBD1 (5 bases). Deletions cut 0 bases from V and 4 bases from J, with 7 bases between. Germline CDR1 reads LGHNA; CDR2 reads YNFKEQ. The length of the CDR3 is 14 residues. CDR3 DNA sequence: TGTGCCAGCAGCCAAGAGAGACAGGGAAACACCATATATTTT. Its translation is CASSQERQGNTIYF.

This clonotype was observed a single time. A much larger clone lies one base from this, so it may be a read error. The chain is built from TRBV12-3 or TRBV12-4 and TRBJ2-7; tentatively, D is TRBD2 (6 bases). The CDR3 consists of 13 residues. Here the CDR3 reads CDSSPGTPDEQYF. DNA for the CDR3: TGTGACAGCAGTCCTGGGACTCCGGACGAGCAGTACTTC.

This clonotype was recorded a few times. J is TRBJ1-1 and V is TRBV12-3 or TRBV12-4; TRBD1 might be the D (5 bases). The V gene lost 8 bases and the J gene lost 0 bases, with 16 bases spanning the gap. The CDR3 sequence is 15 residues long. CDR3 nucleotides: TGTGCCAGCTCACCTTACGGGGCCATGAACACTGAAGCTTTCTTT. Translated, it gives CASSPYGAMNTEAFF.

This clonotype came up a few times. The chain is built from TRBV12-3 or TRBV12-4 and TRBJ1-2, with D tentatively TRBD1 (5 bases). V was clipped by 3 bases and J by 2 bases, with 10 bases between them. The CDR3 length is 14 residues. The CDR3 DNA follows: TGTGCCAGCAGTTTGGGGGGGATGAACTATGGCTACACCTTC. Translated: CASSLGGMNYGYTF.

The chain is built from TRBV10-1 and TRBJ1-5, with unresolved D. V lost 9 bases and J 12 bases, leaving 21 bases between the germline ends. Germline assignment: CDR1 WNHNN and CDR2 SYGVQD (reference sequence). This CDR3 region has 13 residues. CDR3 bases: TGCGCCAGGAGGGTGCTTACTGAGGGTGGCCAGCATTTT. It codes for CARRVLTEGGQHF.

This clonotype was counted many times. Germline is not matched at one junction end, which may reflect a read error. CDR3: CASSSSGGYEQYF. Written as DNA, the CDR3 is TGCGCCAGCAGCTCTAGCGGGGGATACGAGCAGTACTTC. This rearrangement joins TRBV7-2 to TRBJ2-7; 10 bases are a match to TRBD2. Germline V CDR1 and CDR2: SGHTA, FQGNSA. The CDR3 has 13 residues.

This chain joins TRBV15 and TRBJ1-1, with D unresolved. The V gene's germline CDR1 is LNHNV and CDR2 YYDKDF (reference sequence). The CDR3 consists of 14 residues. Between the trimmed V and J ends, which lost 3 bases and 0 bases, there was a span of 8 bases. The CDR3 DNA reads TGTGCCACCAGCAGCGTTAGAGTGAACACTGAAGCTTTCTTT. Encoded protein: CATSSVRVNTEAFF.

This rearrangement joins TRBV5-4 to TRBJ2-5, with D perhaps matching TRBD1 (5 bases). The CDR3 is 14 amino acids. V dropped 0 bases and J dropped 6 bases, with 12 bases sitting between them. The germline V gene has CDR1 SGHNT and CDR2 YYREEE (reference sequence). The CDR3 nucleotides are TGTGCCAGCAGCTTGGCCCAGGGCGGAAAGACCCAGTACTTC. As protein: CASSLAQGGKTQYF.

The sample holds many counts of this clonotype. The rearrangement links TRBV7-8 to TRBJ2-2; the match to TRBD1 covers 9 bases. Germline V gene lookup returns CDR1 SGHVS and CDR2 FQNEAQ. V shed 2 bases and J 5 bases; nucleotides not matched to a gene: 9. The CDR3 is 17 residues long. This CDR3 is CASSLPPGQGSTGELFF. CDR3 sequence (DNA): TGTGCCAGCAGCTTACCACCGGGACAGGGATCTACCGGGGAGCTGTTTTTT.